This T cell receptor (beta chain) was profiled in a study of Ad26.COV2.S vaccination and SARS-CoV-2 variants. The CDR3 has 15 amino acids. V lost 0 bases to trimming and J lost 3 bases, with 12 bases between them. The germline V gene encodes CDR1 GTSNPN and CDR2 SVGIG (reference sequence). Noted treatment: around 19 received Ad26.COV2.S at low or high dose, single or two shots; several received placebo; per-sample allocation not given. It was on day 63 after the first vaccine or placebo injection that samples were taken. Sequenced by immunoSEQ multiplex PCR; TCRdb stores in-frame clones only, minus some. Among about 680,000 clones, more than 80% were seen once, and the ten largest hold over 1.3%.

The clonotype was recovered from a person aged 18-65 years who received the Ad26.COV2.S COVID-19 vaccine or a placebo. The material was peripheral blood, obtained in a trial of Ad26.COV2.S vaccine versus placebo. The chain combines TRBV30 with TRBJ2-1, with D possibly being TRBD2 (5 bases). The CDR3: CAWSVGSGSYNEQFF. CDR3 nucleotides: TGTGCCTGGAGTGTAGGCTCGGGGAGCTACAATGAGCAGTTCTTC.